The 16 T cell receptor beta chains in this list originate from one sample, sequenced in a study of shared clonotypes between healthy human individuals. Clones were sequenced by immunoSEQ multiplex PCR, and TCRdb holds only the in-frame ones, with some missing. The table records 950,000 to 1,300,000 clones, around four fifths of them present only once. Sequences were obtained from memory CD4+ T cells sorted from blood. Subset of the sample: CD45RA-negative fraction. These receptors were collected from a man aged 18-30 years in good health.

V is TRBV18 and J is TRBJ1-1; D is ambiguous. This CDR3 region has 14 residues. Trimming removed 3 bases at V and 3 bases at J, with 11 bases between. Germline V CDR1 and CDR2: KGHSH, LQKENI. The CDR3 DNA reads TGTGCCAGCTCACCTCCGGCAGTCTACACTGAAGCTTTCTTT. Residues: CASSPPAVYTEAFF.

This sequence joins TRBV14 and TRBJ2-7; 8 bases are a match to TRBD1. The ends lost 6 bases at V and 0 bases at J; junction bases unmatched: 13. The CDR3 has 17 residues. Germline V gene data show CDR1 as SGHDN and CDR2 as FVKESK. The DNA of the CDR3 is TGTGCCAGCAGAAACCGGGACAGGATGATCCGCTCCTACGAGCAGTACTTC. It specifies CASRNRDRMIRSYEQYF.

The rearrangement links TRBV5-1 to TRBJ1-2, with 9 bases fitting TRBD1. Germline V CDR1 and CDR2: SGHRS, YFSETQ. The junction had 14 bases not matched to a gene; V was cut back by 6 bases and J by 8 bases. CDR3 length: 15 residues. CDR3 in amino acids: CASTPGQGLISGYTF. In nucleotides, the CDR3 is TGCGCCAGCACCCCGGGACAGGGACTAATCTCGGGCTACACCTTC.

This chain links TRBV19 with TRBJ2-1; D not certain. The germline V and J ends were trimmed by 7 bases and 0 bases, with 10 bases remaining between them. CDR3 length equals 14 residues. From germline, CDR1 is LNHDA and CDR2 SQIVND (reference sequence). The CDR3 protein is CASKGPSSYNEQFF. CDR3 coding DNA: TGTGCCAGTAAAGGGCCTAGCTCCTACAATGAGCAGTTCTTC.

For the CDR3, the DNA is TGTGCCAGCAGCTTGGGGGGCGAAAGAAACATTCAGTACTTC. It encodes CASSLGGERNIQYF. This chain uses TRBV5-6 with TRBJ2-4; D may be TRBD1 (5 bases). Between the trimmed V and J ends, which lost 0 bases and 6 bases, there was a span of 10 bases. Germline assignment: CDR1 SGHDT and CDR2 YYEEEE. The CDR3 totals 14 residues.

This chain connects TRBV6-1 to TRBJ2-7; D could derive from TRBD1 or TRBD2 (5 bases each). There are 15 residues in the CDR3. V shed 4 bases and J shed 3 bases, with 16 bases lying between them. Germline assignment: CDR1 MNHNS and CDR2 SASEGT. The CDR3 loop reads CASSVGEGGFYEQYF. For the CDR3, the DNA is TGTGCCAGCAGTGTGGGGGAAGGCGGATTCTACGAGCAGTACTTC.

This chain joins TRBV5-1 and TRBJ1-4; D remains ambiguous. The CDR3 sequence is 13 residues long. Trimming left V 7 bases short and J 5 bases short, with 12 bases between. Germline-derived CDR1 and CDR2 are SGHRS and YFSETQ. CDR3 in DNA: TGCGCCAGCTCACGGACGGGAAATGAAAAACTGTTTTTT. Protein: CASSRTGNEKLFF.

The rearrangement joins TRBV6-1 to TRBJ2-3, with D tentatively TRBD1 (5 bases). This CDR3 has 13 residues. Trimming stripped 2 bases from V and 4 bases from J, with 7 bases between. CDR1 is MNHNS and CDR2 is SASEGT in the germline V gene. In nucleotides, the CDR3 is TGTGCCAGCAGTGAATCCAGGGCAGATACGCAGTATTTT. Protein product: CASSESRADTQYF.

CDR3 amino acids: CASRLGATSSVSCDTQYF. In nucleotides, the CDR3 is TGTGCAAGTCGCTTGGGGGCGACTAGCTCTGTCTCGTGCGATACGCAGTATTTT. V usage is TRBV12-2 and J usage is TRBJ2-3; the table names TRBD2, a call not compared with the DNA. TRBV12-2 has pseudogene status. The CDR3 covers 18 residues.

The V and J genes are TRBV15 and TRBJ2-1; a possible D gene is TRBD2 (5 bases). Germline V gene lookup returns CDR1 LNHNV and CDR2 YYDKDF (reference sequence). V was shortened by 0 bases and J by 12 bases, with 9 bases between the two germline ends. CDR3 size: 12 residues. CDR3 sequence (DNA): TGTGCCACCAGCAGAGATACGGGGTTGCAGTTCTTC. It is translated as CATSRDTGLQFF.

The count of this clone is one. This chain joins TRBV28 and TRBJ1-1; the D is unclear. The CDR3 is 10 residues long. Germline CDR1 is MDHEN and CDR2 is SYDVKM. Trimming took off 10 bases at V and 8 bases at J, with 11 bases between the two ends. CDR3 bases: TGTGCCACCAAAGAGAGAGAAGCTTTCTTT. Translation gives CATKEREAFF.

This chain links TRBV19 with TRBJ2-3, with TRBD2 matching 11 bases. From germline, CDR1 is LNHDA and CDR2 SQIVND (reference sequence). This CDR3 region has 15 residues. Trimming took 6 bases from V and 2 from J; bases not matched to a gene: 4. CDR3 nucleotide sequence: TGTGCCAGTAGCTCTAGCGGGGGGAACACAGATACGCAGTATTTT. As protein: CASSSSGGNTDTQYF. Full variable domain (rest looked up from reference TRBV19 and TRBJ2-3): DGGITQSPKYLFRKEGQNVTLSCEQNLNHDAMYWYRQDPGQGLRLIYYSQIVNDFQKGDIAEGYSVSREKKESFPLTVTSAQKNPTAFYLCASSSSGGNTDTQYFGPGTRLTVL.

The chain links TRBV28 to TRBJ2-7; D perhaps matches TRBD2 (6 bases). Trimming cost V 5 bases and J 1 base, with 12 bases left between them. The CDR3 is 14 amino acids. The germline V gene has CDR1 MDHEN and CDR2 SYDVKM. The CDR3 region has the DNA TGTGCCAGCAGTCGGGGGACGGATTCCTACGAGCAGTACTTC. Translation gives CASSRGTDSYEQYF. Together with reference TRBV28 and TRBJ2-7, the CDR3 gives the full variable domain: DVKVTQSSRYLVKRTGEKVFLECVQDMDHENMFWYRQDPGLGLRLIYFSYDVKMKEKGDIPEGYSVSREKKERFSLILESASTNQTSMYLCASSRGTDSYEQYFGPGTRLTVT.

CDR3 region: CASSPQGQGARGYTF. DNA of the CDR3: TGTGCCAGCAGCCCCCAGGGACAGGGGGCACGAGGCTACACCTTC. The chain is built from TRBV7-9 and TRBJ1-2; 12 bases line up with TRBD1. The CDR3 length is 15 residues. Germline CDR1 SEHNR, CDR2 FQNEAQ (reference sequence). The J segment lost 8 bases and the V segment lost 5 bases, leaving 9 bases of the junction unmatched.

This sequence joins TRBV7-9 and TRBJ2-7, with 9 positions matching TRBD1. The CDR3 loop spans 13 amino acids. With 6 bases clipped from V and 10 bases from J, the junction kept 10 bases outside the gene matches. Germline CDR1 SEHNR, CDR2 FQNEAQ (reference sequence). This CDR3 reads CASSPAWDREQYF. The CDR3 DNA follows: TGTGCCAGCAGTCCGGCCTGGGACAGGGAACAGTACTTC. Together with reference TRBV7-9 and TRBJ2-7, the CDR3 gives the full variable domain: DTGVSQNPRHKITKRGQNVTFRCDPISEHNRLYWYRQTLGQGPEFLTYFQNEAQLEKSRLLSDRFSAERPKGSFSTLEIQRTEQGDSAMYLCASSPAWDREQYFGPGTRLTVT.

CDR3 bases: TGTGCCAGCAGCCTCACGACTAGCGGAGGCCAAGAGACCCAGTACTTC. Residues: CASSLTTSGGQETQYF. The chain combines TRBV7-2 with TRBJ2-5; 9 bases match TRBD2. Trimming removed 5 bases from V and 1 base from J; junction bases left unmatched: 8. CDR3 length: 16 residues. The germline V gene encodes CDR1 SGHTA and CDR2 FQGNSA.